The 29 T cell receptor beta chains listed next were all sequenced from one sample in a study of T cells in Graves' hyperthyroidism and ophthalmopathy. Researchers amplified the TCR beta CDR3 regions from RNA transcripts. First-round RT-PCR of the TCR CDR3 relied on the HTBI primer set. TCRdb reprocessed the multiplex PCR reads with MiXCR, giving one entry per CDR3 protein. This table holds approximately 560,000 distinct CDR3 sequences, roughly 14% found once. The sequenced sample consisted of blood. Receptors originate from a woman in her 30s with Graves' hyperthyroidism.

The CDR3 DNA follows: TGTGCCAGCACTTTGGGGGGGCTCAGCTATGGCTACACCTTC. Translation gives CASTLGGLSYGYTF. The chain couples TRBV12-3 or TRBV12-4 to TRBJ1-2; D perhaps matches TRBD1 (6 bases). V gave up 7 bases and J gave up 4 bases, with 16 bases separating them. This CDR3 is 14 amino acids long.

This rearrangement joins TRBV29-1 to TRBJ2-3; D gene ambiguous. This CDR3 has 16 residues. Germline V gene sequence: CDR1 SQVTM, CDR2 ANQGSEA. V was shortened by 4 bases and J by 2 bases, with 19 bases between the two germline ends. The CDR3: CSVAGEVYSPTDTQYF. The CDR3 DNA reads as TGCAGCGTTGCAGGTGAGGTCTACTCACCCACAGATACGCAGTATTTT.

This clonotype was seen more than once but under ten times. The chain has TRBV20-1 and TRBJ2-2, with 8 bases aligning to TRBD1. Trimming took 4 bases from V and 5 from J; bases not matched to a gene: 6. The CDR3 sequence is 14 residues long. CDR1 and CDR2 from the germline V gene are DFQATT and SNEGSKA (reference sequence). CDR3 in amino acids: CSATRTGRTGELFF. In DNA form, the CDR3 reads TGCAGTGCTACTCGGACAGGGAGGACCGGGGAGCTGTTTTTT.

Notes on this clonotype: Since a much larger clone is just one base distant, this may be a read error. V is TRBV30 and J is TRBJ1-1; D is possibly TRBD1 (5 bases). V lost 4 bases, J lost 7 bases, and 10 bases lay in between. This CDR3 has 11 residues. CDR1 GTSNPN and CDR2 SVGIG come from the germline V gene (reference sequence). CDR3 loop: CAWTGHVEAFF. CDR3 nucleotide sequence: TGTGCCTGGACCGGACATGTTGAAGCTTTCTTT.

This clonotype appeared many times. The genes are TRBV7-8 and TRBJ2-7; TRBD1 aligns across 7 bases. V lost 7 bases to trimming and J lost 0 bases; unmatched junction nucleotides: 6. This CDR3 spans 14 amino acids. CDR1 and CDR2 (germline): SGHVS, FQNEAQ. The DNA of the CDR3 is TGTGCCAGCACCATAAGACAGGGCTCCTACGAGCAGTACTTC. Protein product: CASTIRQGSYEQYF.

In this sample, this clonotype turned up a few times. The rearrangement joins TRBV15 to TRBJ2-2; 7 bases match TRBD1. V trimming: 5 bases; J trimming: 4 bases; junction bases outside the gene matches: 7. The CDR3 is made up of 15 amino acids. Germline CDR1 is LNHNV and CDR2 is YYDKDF (reference sequence). The CDR3 nucleotides are TGTGCCACCAGCCTGGACAGGCGAGTCACCGGGGAGCTGTTTTTT. Translated: CATSLDRRVTGELFF.

This clonotype turned up a few times. The chain has TRBV7-2 and TRBJ2-1; TRBD2 matches at 12 bases. From germline, CDR1 is SGHTA and CDR2 FQGNSA. The CDR3 extends over 16 amino acids. Trimming took 5 bases from V and 0 from J; bases not matched to a gene: 2. The DNA of the CDR3 is TGTGCCAGCAGCAAGACTAGCGGGAGCTCCTACAATGAGCAGTTCTTC. Translating it yields CASSKTSGSSYNEQFF.

This clonotype has at least ten counts. CDR3 bases: TGTGCCAGCAGTTACTCATTGGGACTGCCGACCTACGAGCAGTACTTC. This translates into CASSYSLGLPTYEQYF. The genes are TRBV6-6 and TRBJ2-7; a weak D match, TRBD2 (6 bases). The V gene's germline CDR1 is MNHNY and CDR2 SVGAGI (reference sequence). Trimming stripped 0 bases from V and 2 bases from J, with 14 bases between. The CDR3 is 16 residues long.

V and J are TRBV4-1 and TRBJ2-1; perhaps TRBD1 as D (6 bases). The CDR3 sequence is 14 residues long. The V gene lost 5 bases and the J gene lost 6 bases, with 14 bases spanning the gap. Germline V CDR1 and CDR2: MGHRA, YSYEKL. CDR3 in amino acids: CASSSSDRPNEQFF. The DNA for the CDR3 is TGCGCCAGCAGCTCTTCCGACAGGCCCAATGAGCAGTTCTTC.

In its sample, this clonotype was seen many times. This rearrangement joins TRBV6-2 or TRBV6-3 to TRBJ2-1, with 15 bases aligning to TRBD2. V shed 6 bases and J 0 bases; nucleotides not matched to a gene: 9. The germline gives CDR1 MNHEY, CDR2 SVGEGT. The CDR3 sequence is 19 residues long. CDR3: CASRPPGLAGGPSYNEQFF. CDR3 nucleotide sequence: TGTGCCAGCAGACCTCCGGGACTAGCGGGAGGACCCTCCTACAATGAGCAGTTCTTC.

The V gene is TRBV28, the J gene TRBJ2-3, with TRBD2 identical over 11 bases. Germline CDR1 is MDHEN and CDR2 is SYDVKM. J lost 4 bases, V lost 10 bases, and 7 bases had no gene match. This CDR3 has 14 amino acids. In nucleotides, the CDR3 is TGTGCCACCTTAGCGGGAGGGCCACCAGATACGCAGTATTTT. Encoded protein: CATLAGGPPDTQYF.

Only a few counts were recorded for this clonotype. The chain employs TRBV29-1 and TRBJ1-1; D is ambiguous. This CDR3 region has 11 residues. The V end was cut by 5 bases, the J end by 1 base, with 5 bases between. Germline loops: CDR1 SQVTM, CDR2 ANQGSEA. CDR3 sequence: CSVFRNTEAFF. The CDR3 DNA is TGCAGCGTTTTCAGGAACACTGAAGCTTTCTTT.

In this sample, this clonotype turned up a few times. This chain links TRBV12-5 with TRBJ2-7, with D perhaps matching TRBD2 (6 bases). Trimming stripped 5 bases from V and 3 bases from J, with 11 bases between. From germline, CDR1 is LGHNT and CDR2 FRNRAP. The CDR3 runs 13 residues. The CDR3 sequence is CASGLGLFYEQYF. CDR3 nucleotides: TGTGCTAGTGGTCTGGGACTGTTCTACGAGCAGTACTTC.

In this sample, this clonotype turned up many times. The CDR3 sequence: CASSYLRSTDTQYF. The CDR3 bases are TGTGCCAGCAGTTACTTGAGGAGCACAGATACGCAGTATTTT. The chain uses TRBV6-2 or TRBV6-3 and TRBJ2-3, with D unresolved. The germline CDR1 and CDR2 sequences are MNHEY and SVGEGT. The CDR3 runs to 14 residues. The V end lost 1 base, the J end lost 0 bases, and 5 bases lay between the germline ends.

This clonotype was picked up many times. The chain has TRBV6-1 and TRBJ1-5; 10 nucleotides line up with TRBD1. The V and J ends lost 2 bases and 3 bases, in that order; junction bases with no gene match: 7. The CDR3 consists of 17 residues. Germline V lookup: CDR1 MNHNS, CDR2 SASEGT. The CDR3 loop is CASSESRDRGDNQPQHF. The CDR3 nucleotides read TGTGCCAGCAGTGAAAGTAGGGACAGGGGTGACAATCAGCCCCAGCATTTT.

The chain carries TRBV6-1 and TRBJ1-6, with TRBD1 matching 9 bases. Losses at the gene ends were 6 bases for V and 9 bases for J; bases not matched to a gene: 18. The V gene's germline CDR1 is MNHNS and CDR2 SASEGT. This CDR3 has 18 amino acids. The CDR3 sequence: CASSPPGTGNFFSSPLHF. CDR3 DNA sequence: TGTGCCAGCAGCCCTCCTGGGACAGGGAATTTTTTTTCTTCACCCCTCCACTTT.

This chain joins TRBV27 and TRBJ2-1; D is unresolved. The CDR3 is 15 amino acids. Germline V gene data show CDR1 as MNHEY and CDR2 as SMNVEV (reference sequence). V was pared by 3 bases and J by 11 bases, with 20 bases between. CDR3 protein: CASSFPDGRAGKQFF. The CDR3 nucleotides read TGTGCCAGCAGTTTCCCCGATGGTAGGGCTGGAAAGCAGTTCTTC.

This clonotype was counted ten times or more. The chain employs TRBV28 and TRBJ2-7; possibly TRBD1 or TRBD2 for D (5 bases each). This CDR3 is built from 13 residues. The V gene lost 4 bases and the J gene lost 0 bases, with 7 bases spanning the gap. CDR1 and CDR2 from the germline V gene are MDHEN and SYDVKM. The CDR3 sequence is CASSSGGSYEQYF. CDR3 DNA sequence: TGTGCCAGCAGTTCTGGGGGCTCCTACGAGCAGTACTTC. The whole variable domain, filled in from reference TRBV28 and TRBJ2-7, reads DVKVTQSSRYLVKRTGEKVFLECVQDMDHENMFWYRQDPGLGLRLIYFSYDVKMKEKGDIPEGYSVSREKKERFSLILESASTNQTSMYLCASSSGGSYEQYFGPGTRLTVT.

Ten or more counts support this clonotype. V and J are TRBV6-1 and TRBJ1-1; 7 bases align to TRBD1. The CDR3 is made up of 16 amino acids. Germline V gene sequence: CDR1 MNHNS, CDR2 SASEGT. Trimming cost V 6 bases and J 0 bases; bases outside gene matches: 10. CDR3 loop: CASRTGTDYMNTEAFF. The DNA of the CDR3 is TGTGCCAGCAGGACTGGGACAGACTACATGAACACTGAAGCTTTCTTT.

This clonotype was observed many times. The V gene is TRBV20-1, the J gene TRBJ2-3, with 12 bases fitting TRBD2. Germline V lookup: CDR1 DFQATT, CDR2 SNEGSKA (reference sequence). The junction had 2 bases not matched to a gene; V was cut back by 0 bases and J by 4 bases. CDR3 length equals 15 residues. CDR3 sequence reads: CSARETSGSPDTQYF. The CDR3 DNA follows: TGCAGTGCTAGAGAGACTAGCGGGAGTCCAGATACGCAGTATTTT.

This clonotype was seen repeatedly, ten times or more. The CDR3 is CASSPEGQHYGYTF. The CDR3 coding sequence is TGTGCCAGCAGTCCGGAGGGGCAGCACTATGGCTACACCTTC. The chain joins TRBV28 to TRBJ1-2; D is perhaps TRBD1 (5 bases). This CDR3 is 14 amino acids long. Germline CDR1 reads MDHEN; CDR2 reads SYDVKM. Trimming took off 5 bases at V and 3 bases at J, with 13 bases between the two ends.

This clonotype was seen at least ten times. The genes are TRBV7-2 and TRBJ2-2; TRBD2 aligns across 9 bases. CDR3 size: 17 residues. Germline trimming cut 5 bases from V and 2 bases from J; bases unmatched to any gene: 9. Germline CDR1 SGHTA, CDR2 FQGNSA. This CDR3 reads CASSPRRLAANTGELFF. The CDR3 coding sequence is TGTGCCAGCAGCCCCAGACGACTAGCGGCAAACACCGGGGAGCTGTTTTTT.

This clonotype occurred a few times. This chain uses TRBV5-1 with TRBJ2-7; possible D gene TRBD2, 5 bases. CDR3 size: 15 residues. The V end was cut by 0 bases, the J end by 2 bases, with 12 bases between. Per the germline V gene, CDR1 is SGHRS and CDR2 is YFSETQ. CDR3 nucleotides: TGCGCCAGCAGCTTGGATTTTAGCGTAACCTACGAGCAGTACTTC. Encoded protein: CASSLDFSVTYEQYF.

Ten or more counts support this clonotype. The chain employs TRBV27 and TRBJ2-7, with 7 bases fitting TRBD1. The CDR3 has 13 residues. The germline gives CDR1 MNHEY, CDR2 SMNVEV (reference sequence). The V segment lost 2 bases and the J segment 7 bases; nucleotides outside the gene matches: 5. The CDR3 nucleotides are TGTGCCAGCAGTTTAACAGGGGCGGGTGAGCAGTACTTC. It specifies CASSLTGAGEQYF.

There are many counts of this clonotype. This chain connects TRBV3-1 to TRBJ2-7, with 10 positions matching TRBD1. This CDR3 is 19 amino acids long. Germline V CDR1 and CDR2: LGHDT, YNNKEL (reference sequence). With 4 bases clipped from V and 0 bases from J, the junction kept 15 bases outside the gene matches. CDR3 nucleotides: TGTGCCAGCAGCCGCTTTTCGGGACAGGGGTACCGGGTCTCCTACGAGCAGTACTTC. The encoded protein is CASSRFSGQGYRVSYEQYF.

Many counts were recorded for this clonotype. The CDR3: CSASAAVSYEQYF. The CDR3 region has the DNA TGCAGTGCTAGTGCTGCGGTTTCCTACGAGCAGTACTTC. The rearrangement uses TRBV20-1 and TRBJ2-7; D not resolved. Germline CDR1 and CDR2: DFQATT and SNEGSKA (reference sequence). Trimming took off 3 bases at V and 1 base at J, with 10 bases between the two ends. This CDR3 has 13 amino acids.

This clonotype came up many times. The V and J genes are TRBV19 and TRBJ2-1; D not resolved. Germline V gives CDR1 LNHDA, CDR2 SQIVND (reference sequence). CDR3 length: 12 residues. Trimming shortened V by 3 bases and J by 11 bases, and 11 bases separated the two germline ends. The CDR3 nucleotides are TGTGCCAGTAGTATGGAAAGGACCAAGCAGTTCTTC. Protein product: CASSMERTKQFF.

Ten or more counts support this clonotype. The V gene is TRBV28, the J gene TRBJ2-3; TRBD1 or TRBD2 may be the D gene (6 bases each). The CDR3 sequence is 14 residues long. The V gene's germline CDR1 is MDHEN and CDR2 SYDVKM. Between the trimmed V and J ends, which lost 3 bases and 6 bases, there was a span of 13 bases. The CDR3 here is CASSFRGAKDTQYF. For the CDR3, the DNA is TGTGCCAGCAGTTTTAGGGGGGCGAAGGATACGCAGTATTTT.

In this sample, this clonotype turned up many times. V and J are TRBV7-3 and TRBJ2-1; 7 bases map to TRBD2. CDR3 length equals 16 residues. Germline-derived CDR1 and CDR2 are SGHTA and FQGTGA. Losses at the gene ends were 5 bases for V and 5 bases for J; bases not matched to a gene: 12. Here the CDR3 DNA reads TGTGCCAGCAGCCCCCGGCCAGCGGGGTCACACAATGAGCAGTTCTTC. Translating gives CASSPRPAGSHNEQFF.